Here is one T cell receptor (beta chain) with its context. Its target is not known. Compared with germline, one end of the junction differs, possibly owing to a read error. The sample comes from a study of OX40 agonist ivuxolimab in advanced cancers. About the study: Partial responses occurred in Three dose-escalation patients, one with hepatocellular carcinoma and two with cutaneous melanoma. General observations from the study: Blood T cells, both CD4+ and CD8+, expanded clonally by week 6 at 0.1 to 3.0 mg/kg.

The CDR3 has 16 amino acids. Germline CDR1 MGHRA, CDR2 YSYEKL. Libraries were prepared by immunoSEQ multiplex PCR; TCRdb keeps only in-frame clonotypes and omits some of them. The sample yields about 41,000 clones, roughly 86% seen once. Autoimmune disease history or systemic immunosuppression barred patients. The source is an adult with an advanced solid tumor such as melanoma, head and neck, liver or kidney cancer. The chain links TRBV4-1 to TRBJ2-1; D possibly matches TRBD1 or TRBD2 (5 bases each). The specimen was CD4+ or CD8+ T cells sorted from blood, collected in a trial of the OX40 agonist ivuxolimab. The CDR3 DNA reads as TGCGCCAGCAGTCAAGCCGGGACGAACTCCTACAATGAGCAGTTCTTC. As protein: CASSQAGTNSYNEQFF.